Listed below are T cell receptor beta chains from one sample, sequenced in a study of sequential checkpoint blockade in melanoma. Measured with immunoSEQ multiplex PCR; TCRdb has only the in-frame clones, and not every one. Of over 4,500 clones in the sample, around 50% were seen once. The sequenced sample was CD8+ T cells sorted from blood (inferred from file names), obtained from a patient given nivolumab and ipilimumab in sequence. The origin of the receptors is a human donor with melanoma. The CDR3 runs from the conserved cysteine through the conserved F or W. D genes are given only for firm matches. Only some rows state a clone size, as once, few, many or a class for expanded clones.

v_gene,abundance,j_gene,d_gene,CDR3nt,CDR3aa
TRBV5-6,-,TRBJ2-5,-,TGTGCCAGCAGCCCGGGAGCAGGGGGGGAGACCCAGTACTTC,CASSPGAGGETQYF
TRBV5-4,-,TRBJ2-7,-,TGTGCCAGCAGCTTGGAAGACAGTCCCTACGAGCAGCACTTC,CASSLEDSPYEQHF
TRBV11-2,-,TRBJ1-5,TRBD1,TGTGCCAGCAGCTTAGGGACAGGGGTCCGAGGTCAGCCCCAGCATTTT,CASSLGTGVRGQPQHF
TRBV10-2,-,TRBJ2-7,TRBD2,TGCGCCAGCAGCCCCCCGGGGGGGTTGGGGGGAAGAGCCTACGAGCAGTACTTC,CASSPPGGLGGRAYEQYF
TRBV7-8,-,TRBJ2-5,-,TGTGCCAGCAGCTCTCGGGTGGAGGCGGAGACCCAGTACTTC,CASSSRVEAETQYF
TRBV2,-,TRBJ1-1,TRBD1,TGTGCCAGCACCAAGACAGGGGAGAACACTGAAGCTTTCTTT,CASTKTGENTEAFF
TRBV5-1,-,TRBJ2-4,TRBD1,TGCGCCAGCAGCTTAGGGACAGGGGGGAACATTCAGTACTTC,CASSLGTGGNIQYF
TRBV6-1,few,TRBJ1-3,-,TGTGCCAGCAGTGAAGCGCAGGGAGGGGGAGGAAACACCATATATTTT,CASSEAQGGGGNTIYF
TRBV6-4,few,TRBJ2-3,TRBD2,TGTGCCAGCGGACTAGCGGGGGACGGACCAGATACGCAGTATTTT,CASGLAGDGPDTQYF
TRBV10-3,-,TRBJ1-1,-,TGTGCCATCAGTGTGAGTGGCACTGAAGCTTTCTTT,CAISVSGTEAFF
TRBV28,few,TRBJ1-3,-,TGTGCCAGCACCCTGGGGGGGCTTGGAAACACCATATATTTT,CASTLGGLGNTIYF
TRBV28,-,TRBJ1-1,TRBD1,TGTGCCAGCAGTCCCCGGGACAGGAAACCCCAAGCTTTCTTT,CASSPRDRKPQAFF
TRBV2,-,TRBJ1-2,-,TGTGCCAGCAGTGCAGAACCAGGGTCCTCCAACTATGGCTACACCTTC,CASSAEPGSSNYGYTF
TRBV12-5,medium-sized,TRBJ2-7,-,TGTGCTAGTGGTTTGTCCACAGGGGGAGGGTACGAGCAGTACTTC,CASGLSTGGGYEQYF
TRBV7-6,-,TRBJ1-6,TRBD1,TGTGCCAGCAGCTTAGGACCGACAGGGGTGGACTCACCCCTCCACTTT,CASSLGPTGVDSPLHF
TRBV6-6,-,TRBJ1-4,-,TGTGCCAGCAGTTACTCCGGGACTAATGAAAAACTGTTTTTT,CASSYSGTNEKLFF
TRBV27,-,TRBJ2-1,-,TGTGCCAGCAGTAGAGGAGCGGGCTACAATGAGCAGTTCTTC,CASSRGAGYNEQFF
TRBV7-2,-,TRBJ2-3,TRBD2,TGTGCCAGCAGCTTAGTAGCGGGCCAAGAGGGCACAGATACGCAGTATTTT,CASSLVAGQEGTDTQYF
TRBV19,-,TRBJ1-1,-,TGTGCCAGTAGTATGTTCGGTGCAAACACTGAAGCTTTCTTT,CASSMFGANTEAFF
TRBV9,-,TRBJ2-7,-,TGTGCCAGCAGCCCGAGCGGAAAAGCCGAGCAGTACTTC,CASSPSGKAEQYF
TRBV7-2,-,TRBJ2-5,-,TGTGCCAGCAGCTTAGAGGGGGGGGCGTGGCAAGAGACCCAGTACTTC,CASSLEGGAWQETQYF
TRBV7-2,-,TRBJ1-6,TRBD1,TGTGCCAGCAGCTTGGGACAGGGTGGGAATTCACCCCTCCACTTT,CASSLGQGGNSPLHF
TRBV4-3,few,TRBJ2-7,TRBD1,TGCGCCAGCAGCCAAGATGGGACAGGGACCTACGAGCAGTACTTC,CASSQDGTGTYEQYF
TRBV4-3,few,TRBJ1-4,TRBD1,TGCGCCAGCAGCCTGGGACAGGTGGGCAAAAAACTGTTTTTT,CASSLGQVGKKLFF
TRBV27,-,TRBJ1-2,TRBD1,TGTGCCAGCAGTTTATCGGGACAGGGAGGTCCAAATGGCTACACCTTC,CASSLSGQGGPNGYTF
TRBV29-1,medium-sized,TRBJ1-3,-,TGCAGCGTTGTCGGAGGTACAGCGAACACCATATATTTT,CSVVGGTANTIYF
TRBV5-8,many,TRBJ1-2,TRBD1,TGTGCCAGCAGCTCAGGGACAGGCCACTATGGCTACACCTTC,CASSSGTGHYGYTF
TRBV9,-,TRBJ2-2,-,TGTGCCAGCAGCGTAGCCGCAGGGCGGACCGGGGAGCTGTTTTTT,CASSVAAGRTGELFF
TRBV4-3,-,TRBJ1-4,TRBD1,TGCGCCAGCAGCCCCGGGACAGAAGACGAAAAACTGTTTTTT,CASSPGTEDEKLFF
TRBV7-8,-,TRBJ2-7,TRBD2,TGTGCCAGCAGTTCCACGGCTAGCGGCTCCTACGAGCAGTACTTC,CASSSTASGSYEQYF
TRBV5-1,-,TRBJ2-7,-,TGCGTCAGCAGCCCACGGGGTGCGAACTACGAGCAGTACTTC,CVSSPRGANYEQYF
TRBV5-1,few,TRBJ2-2,TRBD2,TGCGCCAGCAGCTTGTGGGGAGGGGACGGCGCGAACACCGGGGAGCTGTTTTTT,CASSLWGGDGANTGELFF
TRBV20-1,-,TRBJ1-1,-,TGCAGTGCTAGATTAAACACTGAAGCTTTCTTT,CSARLNTEAFF
TRBV27,-,TRBJ1-6,TRBD1,TGTGCCAGCAGTTTGGGGACAGGGTTTAATTCACCCCTCCACTTT,CASSLGTGFNSPLHF
TRBV7-9,-,TRBJ1-2,-,TGTGCCAGCAGCCCCCCGGGGAGGGCGGGCTACACCTTC,CASSPPGRAGYTF
TRBV30,few,TRBJ2-7,-,TGTGCCTGGAGAGACAACTCCTACGAGCAGTACTTC,CAWRDNSYEQYF
TRBV5-6,-,TRBJ1-1,-,TGTGCCAGCAGCTGGGGGAGGGCAGGGCGGGCTTTCTTT,CASSWGRAGRAFF
TRBV5-6,few,TRBJ2-1,TRBD1,TGTGCCAGCAGCCCGACAGGGACTGAGCAGTTCTTC,CASSPTGTEQFF
TRBV29-1,once,TRBJ1-2,-,TGCAGCGTTCGATTCGGCAGCGTCTATGGCTACACCTTC,CSVRFGSVYGYTF
TRBV11-2,few,TRBJ2-1,-,TGTGCCAGCAGCTTAATCCCAGGGTCTTACAATGAGCAGTTCTTC,CASSLIPGSYNEQFF
TRBV12-2,-,TRBJ1-1,-,TGTGCAAGTCGCTTAGTGCCGGGGAACACTGAAGCTTTCTTT,CASRLVPGNTEAFF
TRBV19,-,TRBJ2-3,TRBD1,TGTGCCAGTAGTGCGGACAGGGCTAGCACAGATACGCAGTATTTT,CASSADRASTDTQYF
TRBV6-4,-,TRBJ2-2,TRBD1,TGTGCCAGCAGTGACGGGGACAGGGCGACCGGGGAGCTGTTTTTT,CASSDGDRATGELFF
TRBV6-5,few,TRBJ2-1,-,TGTGCCAGCAGTTACTCGGGCCGGCCAAATGAGCAGTTCTTC,CASSYSGRPNEQFF
TRBV23-1,few,TRBJ1-5,-,TGCGCCAGCAGTCAATCGTTCAGGGGTCAGCCCCAGCATTTT,CASSQSFRGQPQHF
TRBV9,-,TRBJ1-1,-,TGTGCCAGCAGCTCGCCGGGAGTCACTGAAGCTTTCTTT,CASSSPGVTEAFF
TRBV9,-,TRBJ2-7,TRBD1,TGTGCCAGCAGCCCCCGGACAGGTCACTACGAGCAGTACTTC,CASSPRTGHYEQYF
TRBV5-4,once,TRBJ1-5,-,TGTGCCAGCAGCTTGGCGGGGCAGCCCCAGCATTTT,CASSLAGQPQHF
TRBV4-3,few,TRBJ1-2,TRBD1,TGCGCCAGCAGCCAAGAGTCTCCCGGGACAGGGGGCTATGGCTACACCTTC,CASSQESPGTGGYGYTF
TRBV11-2,-,TRBJ1-5,-,TGTGCCAGCAGCTTAGGTAGAAATAGCAATCAGCCCCAGCATTTT,CASSLGRNSNQPQHF
TRBV13,few,TRBJ1-5,-,TGTGCCAGCAGCTTAGGACAGGCGGCCAATCAGCCCCAGCATTTT,CASSLGQAANQPQHF
TRBV11-2,-,TRBJ2-7,TRBD1,TGTGCCAGCAGCTATGACAGGGTCGAGCAGTACTTC,CASSYDRVEQYF
TRBV4-1,-,TRBJ1-3,-,TGCGCCAGCAGCCAAGACACGAGGTCTGGAAACACCATATATTTT,CASSQDTRSGNTIYF
TRBV19,few,TRBJ1-6,-,TGTGCCAGTAGGGACAGAAGATCCTATAATTCACCCCTCCACTTT,CASRDRRSYNSPLHF
TRBV11-2,-,TRBJ2-1,TRBD2,TGTGCCAGCCGAACCGGGGGGGGGACTTACTACAATGAGCAGTTCTTC,CASRTGGGTYYNEQFF
TRBV10-3,-,TRBJ2-7,TRBD1,TGTGCCATCAGTAAGACAGGGGTATCCTACGAGCAGTACTTC,CAISKTGVSYEQYF
TRBV7-9,-,TRBJ2-1,-,TGTGCCAGCAGCCCCCCTAGCCTACCTATCCCCAATGAGCAGTTCTTC,CASSPPSLPIPNEQFF
TRBV7-8,-,TRBJ1-3,TRBD1,TGTGCCAGCAGCGTAGGGGGCTTCGGAAACACCATATATTTT,CASSVGGFGNTIYF
TRBV19,-,TRBJ2-3,TRBD1,TGTGCCAGCCAAATACGGGACAGGGGAAGCTATACGCAGTATTTT,CASQIRDRGSYTQYF
TRBV11-2,once,TRBJ1-4,-,TGTGCCAGCAGCTTAGTGGCAGGCCTTAATGAAAAACTGTTTTTT,CASSLVAGLNEKLFF